The 8 T cell receptor beta chains presented below share a single source sample, sequenced in a study of T cell repertoires in cytomegalovirus infection. TCRdb reprocessed the reads with MiXCR, giving one entry per CDR3 protein. Altogether a few hundred thousand distinct CDR3 sequences are present, just under 40% being singletons, with the ten largest covering 48%. These receptors have no known antigen. Sequenced here: cultured PBMCs, sampled from culture after CMV antigen stimulation. These receptors originate from a human donor in good health (CMV status not recorded). Some clones in this sample may be carry-over from other donors' samples.

The rearrangement links TRBV18 to TRBJ1-6; D ambiguous. The germline V gene has CDR1 KGHSH and CDR2 LQKENI. Deletions cut 3 bases from V and 8 bases from J, with 17 bases between. This CDR3 has 16 residues. DNA of the CDR3: TGTGCCAGCTCACCCCCGGGTTCCCGAAGGGATTCACCCCTCCACTTT. This codes for CASSPPGSRRDSPLHF.

The V and J genes are TRBV11-2 and TRBJ1-1; D is ambiguous. This CDR3 spans 13 amino acids. V was shortened by 2 bases and J by 7 bases, with 11 bases between the two germline ends. Germline CDR1 SGHAT, CDR2 FQNNGV. The CDR3 DNA reads TGTGCCAGCAGCTTATCTCTGGCGTTTGAAGCTTTCTTT. Protein sequence: CASSLSLAFEAFF.

This clonotype appeared a few times. V is TRBV27 and J is TRBJ2-3; TRBD2 agrees at 7 bases. Trimming took 6 bases from V and 6 from J; bases not matched to a gene: 21. The CDR3 contains 18 residues. The germline gives CDR1 MNHEY, CDR2 SMNVEV (reference sequence). Here the CDR3 DNA reads TGTGCCAGCAGGCCTCTGGGTATCTTTGCGGATAGCGGGGATACGCAGTATTTT. Protein sequence: CASRPLGIFADSGDTQYF.

This clonotype has at least ten counts. The J gene is TRBJ1-1, the V gene TRBV7-8; the D is unclear. V was shortened by 3 bases and J by 1 base, with 12 bases between the two germline ends. There are 15 residues in the CDR3. Germline loops: CDR1 SGHVS, CDR2 FQNEAQ. The CDR3 DNA reads TGTGCCAGCAGCTTGGTTGGGTACAAGAACACTGAAGCTTTCTTT. Encoded protein: CASSLVGYKNTEAFF.

This chain connects TRBV7-9 to TRBJ2-7; D uncertain. The CDR3 totals 12 residues. Trimming pared 2 bases from V and 5 bases from J, leaving 7 bases between. CDR1 and CDR2 (germline): SEHNR, FQNEAQ (reference sequence). Here the CDR3 DNA reads TGTGCCAGCAGCTTATTTAGAGACGAGCAGTACTTC. It translates to CASSLFRDEQYF.

The chain couples TRBV6-8 to TRBJ1-1; no clear D. The V and J ends lost 2 bases and 5 bases respectively, with 6 bases between them. The CDR3 has 12 amino acids. Germline V gene data show CDR1 as MNHGY and CDR2 as SAAAGT. In DNA, the CDR3 is TGTGCCAGCAGTTACGGTGAAACTGAAGCTTTCTTT. Protein sequence: CASSYGETEAFF.

The genes are TRBV4-3 and TRBJ1-4; maybe TRBD1 (5 bases). The CDR3 contains 14 residues. V gave up 4 bases and J gave up 8 bases, with 14 bases separating them. Germline CDR1 reads LGHNA; CDR2 reads YSLEER. CDR3 protein: CASSPQMEGEKLFF. Here the CDR3 DNA reads TGCGCCAGCAGCCCTCAGATGGAGGGGGAAAAACTGTTTTTT.

The chain carries TRBV29-1 and TRBJ2-1; D uncertain. V lost 0 bases and J 14 bases, leaving 5 bases between the germline ends. The germline gives CDR1 SQVTM, CDR2 ANQGSEA. The CDR3 spans 9 residues. The CDR3 DNA is TGCAGCGTTGAAGACCGGGAGTTCTTC. Translating gives CSVEDREFF.